These 23 T cell receptor beta chains came from one sample sequenced in a study of cytomegalovirus exposure and HLA in healthy donors. Primers for the PCR totalled 60 Vbeta and 13 Jbeta. Using immunoSEQ multiplex PCR, the repertoire was profiled, and TCRdb retains in-frame clones only, with some absent. The data hold about 98,000 clones, with about 81% observed a single time. Sequenced sample: PBMCs. These receptors all stem from a man in his forties in good health and CMV-seronegative.

The chain uses TRBV5-6 and TRBJ2-5; TRBD1 matches at 10 bases. The ends lost 2 bases at V and 4 bases at J; junction bases unmatched: 5. CDR1 SGHDT and CDR2 YYEEEE come from the germline V gene. This CDR3 comprises 15 residues. CDR3 nucleotide sequence: TGTGCCAGCAGCTTTGATGGGGACAGGGGAGAGACCCAGTACTTC. As protein: CASSFDGDRGETQYF.

This clone came up a few times. The V gene is TRBV11-3, the J gene TRBJ1-5; 7 bases are shared with TRBD1. V shed 5 bases and J 0 bases; nucleotides not matched to a gene: 4. The CDR3 loop spans 15 amino acids. From germline, CDR1 is SGHNT and CDR2 YENEEA. CDR3 coding DNA: TGTGCCAGCAGCCCCCACAGGGGTAGCAATCAGCCCCAGCATTTT. It specifies CASSPHRGSNQPQHF.

The chain is built from TRBV9 and TRBJ2-4, with a tentative D call TRBD2 (7 bases). The CDR3 covers 18 residues. V shed 4 bases and J shed 6 bases, with 26 bases lying between them. The germline CDR1 and CDR2 sequences are SGDLS and YYNGEE. The CDR3 DNA follows: TGTGCCAGCAGCCCCCGTTTTCCTGGGACTACGACAGGAAACATTCAGTACTTC. It translates to CASSPRFPGTTTGNIQYF.

This clone has a single count. The rearrangement uses TRBV19 and TRBJ2-3, with 10 nucleotides matching TRBD2. Trimming took 1 base from V and 0 from J; bases not matched to a gene: 1. Germline V gene data show CDR1 as LNHDA and CDR2 as SQIVND (reference sequence). There are 16 residues in the CDR3. The CDR3 DNA reads TGTGCCAGTAGTATAGGGGGACTAGCGAGCACAGATACGCAGTATTTT. This sequence encodes CASSIGGLASTDTQYF.

The chain has TRBV2 and TRBJ1-5, with D possibly being TRBD1 (6 bases). V was clipped by 7 bases and J by 1 base, with 14 bases between them. The germline V gene has CDR1 SNHLY and CDR2 FYNNEI. The CDR3 covers 15 residues. The CDR3 is CASNRGGDSNQPQHF. CDR3 sequence (DNA): TGTGCCAGCAATAGAGGGGGGGACAGCAATCAGCCCCAGCATTTT. Combining the CDR3 with reference TRBV2 and TRBJ1-5 gives the whole variable domain EPEVTQTPSHQVTQMGQEVILRCVPISNHLYFYWYRQILGQKVEFLVSFYNNEISEKSEIFDDQFSVERPDGSNFTLKIRSTKLEDSAMYFCASNRGGDSNQPQHFGDGTRLSIL.

The chain is built from TRBV4-1 and TRBJ1-2; D ambiguous. Germline CDR1 reads MGHRA; CDR2 reads YSYEKL. Between the trimmed V and J ends, which lost 1 base and 8 bases, there was a span of 14 bases. The CDR3 covers 14 residues. The CDR3 DNA is TGCGCCAGCAGCCAAGTAATGGGCAGGTACGGCTACACCTTC. This sequence encodes CASSQVMGRYGYTF.

The chain links TRBV6-5 to TRBJ1-2, with a possible D match to TRBD1 (6 bases). Looked up from germline, CDR1 is MNHEY and CDR2 is SVGAGI. This CDR3 has 13 amino acids. V gave up 4 bases and J gave up 7 bases, with 13 bases separating them. CDR3 bases: TGTGCCAGCAGTTTCACACAGGGCCCTGGCTACACCTTC. It translates to CASSFTQGPGYTF.

This chain joins TRBV7-3 and TRBJ2-7, with 9 nucleotides matching TRBD2. With 2 bases clipped from V and 5 bases from J, the junction kept 7 bases outside the gene matches. The V gene's germline CDR1 is SGHTA and CDR2 FQGTGA. This CDR3 comprises 15 residues. The CDR3 loop reads CASSLEAGGLHEQYF. Written as DNA, the CDR3 is TGTGCCAGCAGCTTAGAGGCGGGGGGGCTCCACGAGCAGTACTTC.

This chain uses TRBV27 with TRBJ2-7; TRBD2 aligns across 8 bases. This CDR3 is 13 amino acids long. Germline CDR1 and CDR2: MNHEY and SMNVEV (reference sequence). V lost 6 bases to trimming and J lost 7 bases; unmatched junction nucleotides: 8. CDR3 sequence (DNA): TGTGCCAGCAGCCCCGGGGGGGCATATGAGCAGTACTTC. Translated: CASSPGGAYEQYF.

The V call is TRBV5-1, the J call TRBJ1-3, with TRBD1 matching over 9 bases. Germline V gene lookup returns CDR1 SGHRS and CDR2 YFSETQ. The CDR3 has 16 residues. After removal of 4 bases from V and 2 bases from J, the junction contained 7 bases not matched to a gene. CDR3 nucleotides: TGCGCCAGCAGCCCTGGACAGGGGAAAACTGGAAACACCATATATTTT. Translating gives CASSPGQGKTGNTIYF. Filled out from reference TRBV5-1 and TRBJ1-3, the complete variable domain reads KAGVTQTPRYLIKTRGQQVTLSCSPISGHRSVSWYQQTPGQGLQFLFEYFSETQRNKGNFPGRFSGRQFSNSRSEMNVSTLELGDSALYLCASSPGQGKTGNTIYFGEGSWLTVV.

This clone was detected only once. The CDR3 DNA is TGTGCCAGCAGTAGCCGGAGGGGCGCCGCTTACGAGCAGTACTTC. As protein: CASSSRRGAAYEQYF. The chain combines TRBV27 with TRBJ2-7, with D possibly matching TRBD2 (6 bases). This CDR3 region has 15 residues. Trimming removed 5 bases from V and 4 bases from J, with 18 bases in between. Germline assignment: CDR1 MNHEY and CDR2 SMNVEV (reference sequence).

The chain carries TRBV5-4 and TRBJ2-7; 8 bases are shared with TRBD1. The CDR3 is 14 residues long. The J segment lost 5 bases and the V segment lost 2 bases, leaving 6 bases of the junction unmatched. Germline values: CDR1 SGHNT, CDR2 YYREEE (reference sequence). The CDR3 nucleotides read TGTGCCAGCAGCTTCCCGGACAGGGACAACGAGCAGTACTTC. The encoded protein is CASSFPDRDNEQYF.

The chain uses TRBV27 and TRBJ2-1, with 11 bases that match TRBD1. The CDR3 is made up of 14 amino acids. The trim removed 10 bases at V and 4 bases at J, leaving 6 bases unmatched. Germline V CDR1 and CDR2: MNHEY, SMNVEV (reference sequence). The CDR3 loop reads CATADRGPYNEQFF. CDR3 nucleotide sequence: TGTGCCACTGCGGACAGGGGGCCTTACAATGAGCAGTTCTTC.

The V call is TRBV30, the J call TRBJ1-5; D perhaps matches TRBD1 (5 bases). Trimming left V 4 bases short and J 4 bases short, with 14 bases between. This CDR3 spans 14 amino acids. The germline gives CDR1 GTSNPN, CDR2 SVGIG (reference sequence). The CDR3 DNA is TGTGCCTGGAATGTGGGGCAGGGTAATCAGCCCCAGCATTTT. This gives the protein CAWNVGQGNQPQHF.

The genes are TRBV19 and TRBJ1-2; 8 nucleotides match TRBD1. Germline values: CDR1 LNHDA, CDR2 SQIVND (reference sequence). The length of the CDR3 is 13 residues. The V gene end was trimmed by 3 bases and the J gene end by 6 bases; junction bases not matched to a gene: 3. This CDR3 is CASSIDRGNGYTF. In DNA, the CDR3 is TGTGCCAGTAGTATTGACAGGGGCAATGGCTACACCTTC.

This chain uses TRBV21-1 with TRBJ1-1; TRBD1 is taken as the D call from the table, unchecked against the DNA. TRBV21-1 is a listed pseudogene. This CDR3 contains 17 residues. The CDR3 sequence: CASSKTTGSLRNTEAFF. The CDR3, as DNA: TGTGCCAGCAGCAAAACGACAGGGAGTCTGAGGAACACTGAAGCTTTCTTT.

The chain links TRBV7-6 to TRBJ2-7; possible D gene TRBD1, 6 bases. Trimming left V 5 bases short and J 3 bases short, with 14 bases between. Germline V gives CDR1 SGHVS, CDR2 FNYEAQ. There are 14 residues in the CDR3. The chain's CDR3 is CASSMGQEIYEQYF. The DNA for the CDR3 is TGTGCCAGCAGCATGGGACAAGAAATCTACGAGCAGTACTTC.

This clone occurred a few times. This chain uses TRBV7-2 with TRBJ2-7; D ambiguous. The germline V gene encodes CDR1 SGHTA and CDR2 FQGNSA. This CDR3 has 11 amino acids. V dropped 5 bases and J dropped 0 bases, with 2 bases sitting between them. CDR3 DNA sequence: TGTGCCAGCAGCCTCTCCTACGAGCAGTACTTC. Its translation: CASSLSYEQYF.

The rearrangement uses TRBV6-5 and TRBJ2-7; tentatively, D is TRBD2 (7 bases). The CDR3 runs 15 residues. The V gene lost 0 bases and the J gene lost 5 bases, with 14 bases spanning the gap. Germline CDR1 reads MNHEY; CDR2 reads SVGAGI. The CDR3 DNA follows: TGTGCCAGCAGTTACTCGGCGGGGGCTCTTGACGAGCAGTACTTC. Translating gives CASSYSAGALDEQYF.

The gene calls are TRBV20-1 and TRBJ1-1; 7 bases are shared with TRBD1. V lost 6 bases, J lost 10 bases, and 8 bases stayed unmatched. The CDR3 has 11 residues. The germline V gene has CDR1 DFQATT and CDR2 SNEGSKA (reference sequence). For the CDR3, the DNA is TGCAGTGCCAAAGACTCAGGGGGAGCTTTCTTT. Its translation: CSAKDSGGAFF.

The rearrangement joins TRBV29-1 to TRBJ1-2; D gene unclear. Trimming stripped 4 bases from V and 8 bases from J, with 14 bases between. Germline values: CDR1 SQVTM, CDR2 ANQGSEA. The CDR3 is 12 amino acids. The CDR3 sequence is CSVGGLTGGYTF. CDR3 sequence (DNA): TGCAGCGTTGGGGGTTTGACGGGAGGCTACACCTTC.

The rearrangement uses TRBV6-1 and TRBJ2-1; no firm D call. Germline V CDR1 and CDR2: MNHNS, SASEGT. Trimming shortened V by 0 bases and J by 4 bases, and 7 bases separated the two germline ends. The CDR3 sequence is 14 residues long. Here the CDR3 reads CASSEAYTYNEQFF. The DNA of the CDR3 is TGTGCCAGCAGTGAAGCTTACACGTACAATGAGCAGTTCTTC.

The chain is built from TRBV7-8 and TRBJ1-5; 7 bases line up with TRBD1. CDR3 length: 18 amino acids. V dropped 0 bases and J dropped 0; count of bases not matched to a gene: 8. The germline V gene has CDR1 SGHVS and CDR2 FQNEAQ. The CDR3 sequence: CASSLASQGGVSNQPQHF. The CDR3 DNA sequence: TGTGCCAGCAGCTTAGCTTCTCAGGGGGGCGTTAGCAATCAGCCCCAGCATTTT.